These 4 T cell receptor beta chains originate from one sample sequenced in a study of spatial heterogeneity in lung cancer (dated by TCRdb to about 2019). Library creation used 5' RACE. TCRdb names NextSeq 500 as the instrument used. TCRdb took the public reads, trimmed them with fastp at Q25, ran MiXCR for clone calling and kept in-frame beta chains. Each CDR3 protein appears once, grouped with its most common genes and DNA. In all, the sample holds about 48,000 distinct CDR3 sequences, and approximately 5% of those were seen once. Clones ranked in the top ten supply approximately 10% of the sample. The time point label, read with the paper, signifies: sample taken at primary tumor resection. This specimen consisted of PBMCs, obtained at surgery. All receptors derive from a male donor with early-stage non-small cell lung cancer.

In its sample, this clonotype was seen many times. The chain couples TRBV7-8 to TRBJ2-7, with TRBD2 matching over 7 bases. Germline V gene lookup returns CDR1 SGHVS and CDR2 FQNEAQ. The CDR3 is made up of 15 amino acids. V shed 0 bases and J 0 bases; nucleotides not matched to a gene: 2. The CDR3 loop is CASSLALAVSYEQYF. The DNA for the CDR3 is TGTGCCAGCAGCTTAGCCCTAGCGGTCTCCTACGAGCAGTACTTC.

This clonotype was counted many times. This chain joins TRBV20-1 and TRBJ2-5, with TRBD2 identical over 7 bases. The CDR3 runs 15 residues. The germline gives CDR1 DFQATT, CDR2 SNEGSKA (reference sequence). V gave up 4 bases and J gave up 7 bases; unmatched junction bases: 15. The CDR3 DNA sequence: TGCAGTGCTACCTCTAGCGGAGTGAGTTTTGGGACCCAGTACTTC. It codes for CSATSSGVSFGTQYF.

This clonotype showed up many times. J is TRBJ1-1 and V is TRBV2, with D hard to call. Germline CDR1 reads SNHLY; CDR2 reads FYNNEI. This CDR3 comprises 14 residues. Trimming left V 6 bases short and J 1 base short, with 12 bases between. The CDR3 nucleotides read TGTGCCAGCAGCTTAGACGGAAAGAACACTGAAGCTTTCTTT. Protein: CASSLDGKNTEAFF.

This clonotype was detected ten times or more. The chain has TRBV7-2 and TRBJ2-3; either TRBD1 or TRBD2 may supply D (6 bases each). This CDR3 region has 17 residues. Germline loops: CDR1 SGHTA, CDR2 FQGNSA. Trimming left V 1 base short and J 4 bases short, with 18 bases between. In DNA, the CDR3 is TGTGCCAGCAGCTTAGATGGCCGGGGGCGCGACGCAGATACGCAGTATTTT. This translates into CASSLDGRGRDADTQYF.